The clone carrying this T cell receptor (beta chain) was counted a single time. The data derive from a study of blood T cell repertoires in COVID-19. Study at large: PBMCs, B-cell-depleted T cells, or T cells provided the cDNA or gDNA that made up the material.

The CDR3 extends over 21 amino acids. V trimming: 5 bases; J trimming: 2 bases; junction bases outside the gene matches: 17. CDR1 is MNHNY and CDR2 is SVGAGI in the germline V gene (reference sequence). Authors' data handling: Using reference gene primer amplification, nucleated cell counts were estimated. Assay: immunoSEQ multiplex PCR; the TCRdb copy retains only in-frame clones and omits some. The V and J calls and the clone size are those of that table, but D and trimming were determined from the DNA. The table records about 150,000 clones, 87% of them present only once. Sample: peripheral blood. This receptor was taken from an elderly man with acute or convalescent COVID-19. This sequence joins TRBV6-6 and TRBJ2-1; 14 bases match TRBD2. The CDR3 region has the DNA TGTGCCAGCAGTCTTTTCCTCCCCGGGACTAGCGGGAGCGGCCCCTACAATGAGCAGTTCTTC. Protein: CASSLFLPGTSGSGPYNEQFF.